This T cell receptor beta chain was sequenced in a study of T-cell memory formation after mild COVID-19. Comments on this clonotype: The target antigen is unknown.

TCRdb independently ran MiXCR on the 5' RACE reads; one entry per CDR3 protein. The sample holds fewer than 450,000 distinct CDR3 sequences, around a fifth seen once. Whole-study findings and limits: Among clones peaking at day 37 in the second wave, SARS-CoV-2 specificity remained unconfirmed. Clones that got smaller from day 15 to 85 had even CD4/CD8, while clones growing later tipped toward CD4+.

This clonotype was sampled from an adult woman who had mild COVID-19 (a few samples of this study predate the infection). Cell type and time point are not known. Specimen: PBMCs or a T cell subset sorted from them (not recorded which).

The CDR3 spells CASSRGQGNQPQHF. In nucleotides, the CDR3 is TGTGCCAGCAGTCGGGGACAGGGGAATCAGCCCCAGCATTTT. The gene calls are TRBV6-6 and TRBJ1-5; the match to TRBD1 covers 10 bases. V trimming: 5 bases; J trimming: 4 bases; junction bases outside the gene matches: 2. CDR1 MNHNY and CDR2 SVGAGI come from the germline V gene (reference sequence). The CDR3 is 14 amino acids.